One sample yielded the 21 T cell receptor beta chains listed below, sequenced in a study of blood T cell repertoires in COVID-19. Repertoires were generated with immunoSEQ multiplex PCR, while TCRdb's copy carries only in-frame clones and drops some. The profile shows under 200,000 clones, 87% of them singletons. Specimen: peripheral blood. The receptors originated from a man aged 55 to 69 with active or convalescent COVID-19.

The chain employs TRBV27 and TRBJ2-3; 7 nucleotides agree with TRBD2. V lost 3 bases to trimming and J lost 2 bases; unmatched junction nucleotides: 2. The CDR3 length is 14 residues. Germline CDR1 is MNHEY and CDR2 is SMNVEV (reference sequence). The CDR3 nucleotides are TGTGCCAGCAGTTTCGGGGGGTTCACAGATACGCAGTATTTT. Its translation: CASSFGGFTDTQYF.

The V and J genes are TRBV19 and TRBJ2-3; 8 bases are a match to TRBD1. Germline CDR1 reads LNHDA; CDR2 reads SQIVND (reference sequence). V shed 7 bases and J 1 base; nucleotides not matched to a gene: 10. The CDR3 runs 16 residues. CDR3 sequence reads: CASKELQGAGTDTQYF. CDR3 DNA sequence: TGTGCCAGTAAAGAACTTCAGGGGGCGGGCACAGATACGCAGTATTTT.

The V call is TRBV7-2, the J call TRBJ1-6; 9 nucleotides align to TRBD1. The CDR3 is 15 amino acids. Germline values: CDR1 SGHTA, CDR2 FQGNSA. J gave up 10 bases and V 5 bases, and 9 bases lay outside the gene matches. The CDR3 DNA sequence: TGTGCCAGCAGCGGTTACAGGGGGCACAGATCACCCCTCCACTTT. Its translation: CASSGYRGHRSPLHF.

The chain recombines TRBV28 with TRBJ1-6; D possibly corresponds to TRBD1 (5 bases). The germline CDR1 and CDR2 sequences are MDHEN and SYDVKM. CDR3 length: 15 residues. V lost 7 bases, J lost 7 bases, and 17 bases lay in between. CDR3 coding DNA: TGTGCCAGCACTCCCCCGGGGGGGTACAATTCACCCCTCCACTTT. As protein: CASTPPGGYNSPLHF. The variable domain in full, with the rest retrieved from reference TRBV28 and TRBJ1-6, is DVKVTQSSRYLVKRTGEKVFLECVQDMDHENMFWYRQDPGLGLRLIYFSYDVKMKEKGDIPEGYSVSREKKERFSLILESASTNQTSMYLCASTPPGGYNSPLHFGNGTRLTVT.

CDR3 protein: CASSHGDQGVHKNIQYF. CDR3 DNA: TGTGCCAGCAGCCATGGTGATCAGGGGGTTCACAAAAACATTCAGTACTTC. The rearrangement uses TRBV3-1 (or the pseudogene TRBV3-2) and TRBJ2-4; TRBD1 matches 7 bases. The CDR3 loop spans 17 amino acids. Germline V gives CDR1 LGHDT, CDR2 YNNKEL (reference sequence). V gave up 3 bases and J gave up 3 bases; unmatched junction bases: 11.

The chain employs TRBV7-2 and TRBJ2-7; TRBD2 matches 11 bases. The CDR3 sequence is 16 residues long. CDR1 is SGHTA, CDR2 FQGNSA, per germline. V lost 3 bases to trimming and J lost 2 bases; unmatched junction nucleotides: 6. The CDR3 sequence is CASSLNSGGAAYEQYF. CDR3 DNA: TGTGCCAGCAGCTTGAATAGCGGGGGGGCCGCCTACGAGCAGTACTTC.

CDR3 bases: TGTGCCAGCAGTGAAGTCGTTGGCAATCAGCCCCAGCATTTT. Its protein product is CASSEVVGNQPQHF. The V gene is TRBV6-1, the J gene TRBJ1-5, with no clear D. V was pared by 1 base and J by 2 bases, with 6 bases between. Germline V gene lookup returns CDR1 MNHNS and CDR2 SASEGT. This CDR3 has 14 residues.

In DNA form, the CDR3 reads TGCGCCAGCAGCGCCGGGTCAGGGGACACTGAAGCTTTCTTT. Translation gives CASSAGSGDTEAFF. V is TRBV5-1 and J is TRBJ1-1; D is possibly TRBD1 (6 bases). Trimming shortened V by 4 bases and J by 3 bases, and 13 bases separated the two germline ends. Per the germline V gene, CDR1 is SGHRS and CDR2 is YFSETQ. The CDR3 loop spans 14 amino acids.

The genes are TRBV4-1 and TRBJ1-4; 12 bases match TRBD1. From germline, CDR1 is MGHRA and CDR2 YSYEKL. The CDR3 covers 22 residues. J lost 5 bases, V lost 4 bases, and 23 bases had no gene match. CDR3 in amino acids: CASSLRETGTGGLSGLNEKLFF. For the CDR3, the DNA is TGCGCCAGCAGCCTAAGAGAAACCGGGACAGGGGGCCTTTCAGGACTAAATGAAAAACTGTTTTTT.

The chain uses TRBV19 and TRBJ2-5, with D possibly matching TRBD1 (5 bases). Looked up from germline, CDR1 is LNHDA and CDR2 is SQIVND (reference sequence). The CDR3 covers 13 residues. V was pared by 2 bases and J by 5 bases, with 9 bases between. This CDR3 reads CASSITGGETQYF. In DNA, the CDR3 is TGTGCCAGTAGTATAACAGGTGGGGAGACCCAGTACTTC.

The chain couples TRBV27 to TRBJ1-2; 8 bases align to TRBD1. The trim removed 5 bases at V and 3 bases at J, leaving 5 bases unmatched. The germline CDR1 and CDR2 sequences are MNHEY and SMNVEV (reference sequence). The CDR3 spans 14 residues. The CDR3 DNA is TGTGCCAGCAGTCAAACAGGGGGGGACTATGGCTACACCTTC. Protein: CASSQTGGDYGYTF.

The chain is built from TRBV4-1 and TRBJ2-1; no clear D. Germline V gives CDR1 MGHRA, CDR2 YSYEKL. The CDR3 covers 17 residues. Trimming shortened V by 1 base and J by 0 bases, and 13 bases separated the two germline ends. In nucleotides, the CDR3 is TGCGCCAGCAGCCAAGGTATCCTACCTAGCTCCTACAATGAGCAGTTCTTC. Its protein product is CASSQGILPSSYNEQFF.

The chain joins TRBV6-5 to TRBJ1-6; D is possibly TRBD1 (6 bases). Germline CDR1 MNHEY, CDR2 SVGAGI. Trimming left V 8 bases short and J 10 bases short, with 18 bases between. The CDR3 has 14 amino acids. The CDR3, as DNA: TGTGCCAGCGGTCTACAGGCAGGGGACTCACCCCTCCACTTT. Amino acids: CASGLQAGDSPLHF.

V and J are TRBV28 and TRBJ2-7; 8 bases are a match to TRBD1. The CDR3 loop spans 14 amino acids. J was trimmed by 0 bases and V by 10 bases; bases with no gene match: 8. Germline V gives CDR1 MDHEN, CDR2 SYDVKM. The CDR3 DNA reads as TGTGCCACCTACGGACAGGGAAGCTCCTACGAGCAGTACTTC. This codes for CATYGQGSSYEQYF.

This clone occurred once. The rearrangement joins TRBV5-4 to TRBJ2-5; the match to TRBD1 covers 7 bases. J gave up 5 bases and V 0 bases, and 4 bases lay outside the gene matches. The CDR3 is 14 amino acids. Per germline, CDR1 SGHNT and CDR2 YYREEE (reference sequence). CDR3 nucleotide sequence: TGTGCCAGCAGCTTGGTGGACAGGACCGAGACCCAGTACTTC. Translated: CASSLVDRTETQYF.

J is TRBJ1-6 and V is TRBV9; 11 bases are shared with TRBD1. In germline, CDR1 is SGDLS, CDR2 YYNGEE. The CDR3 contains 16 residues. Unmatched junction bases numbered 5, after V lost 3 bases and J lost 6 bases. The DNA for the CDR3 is TGTGCCAGCAGCGGACCGGGACAGGGGGTTAATTCACCCCTCCACTTT. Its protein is CASSGPGQGVNSPLHF. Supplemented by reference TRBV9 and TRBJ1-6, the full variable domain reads DSGVTQTPKHLITATGQRVTLRCSPRSGDLSVYWYQQSLDQGLQFLIQYYNGEERAKGNILERFSAQQFPDLHSELNLSSLELGDSALYFCASSGPGQGVNSPLHFGNGTRLTVT.

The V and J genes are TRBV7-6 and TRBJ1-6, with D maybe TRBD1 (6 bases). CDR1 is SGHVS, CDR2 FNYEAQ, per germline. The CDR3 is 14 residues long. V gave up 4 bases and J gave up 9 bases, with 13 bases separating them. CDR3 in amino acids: CASSSYRAGSPLHF. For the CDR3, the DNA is TGTGCCAGCAGCTCCTACAGGGCCGGTTCACCCCTCCACTTT.

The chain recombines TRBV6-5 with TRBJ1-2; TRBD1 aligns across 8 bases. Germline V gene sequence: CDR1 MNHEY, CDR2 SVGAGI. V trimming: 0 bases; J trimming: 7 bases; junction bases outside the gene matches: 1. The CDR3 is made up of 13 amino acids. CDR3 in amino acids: CASSYSGTGGYTF. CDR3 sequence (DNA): TGTGCCAGCAGTTACTCGGGGACAGGTGGCTACACCTTC.

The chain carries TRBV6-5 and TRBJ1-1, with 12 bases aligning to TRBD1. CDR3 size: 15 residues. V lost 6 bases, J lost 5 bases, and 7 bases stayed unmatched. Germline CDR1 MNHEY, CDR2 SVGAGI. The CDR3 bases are TGTGCCAGCAGCCCGGGGACAGGGGGCCTTACTGAAGCTTTCTTT. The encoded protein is CASSPGTGGLTEAFF.

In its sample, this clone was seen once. Here the CDR3 reads CASRVAGGGNNEQFF. The CDR3 coding sequence is TGTGCCAGCAGGGTAGCGGGGGGCGGAAACAATGAGCAGTTCTTC. The V gene is TRBV2, the J gene TRBJ2-1; 10 bases match TRBD2. Germline CDR1 reads SNHLY; CDR2 reads FYNNEI. The CDR3 sequence is 15 residues long. V gave up 6 bases and J gave up 5 bases; unmatched junction bases: 7.

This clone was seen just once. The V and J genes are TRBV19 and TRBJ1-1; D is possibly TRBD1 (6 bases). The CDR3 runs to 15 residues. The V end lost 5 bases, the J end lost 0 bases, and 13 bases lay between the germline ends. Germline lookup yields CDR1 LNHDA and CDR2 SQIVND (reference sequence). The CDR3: CASSLVGGLNTEAFF. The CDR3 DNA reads TGTGCCAGTAGTCTCGTGGGGGGGCTGAACACTGAAGCTTTCTTT. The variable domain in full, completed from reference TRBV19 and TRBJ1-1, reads DGGITQSPKYLFRKEGQNVTLSCEQNLNHDAMYWYRQDPGQGLRLIYYSQIVNDFQKGDIAEGYSVSREKKESFPLTVTSAQKNPTAFYLCASSLVGGLNTEAFFGQGTRLTVV.